This T cell receptor beta chain was identified in a study of graft-versus-host responses after intestinal transplantation. As for the study in general: Isolated intestinal, liver-intestinal, or multivisceral transplants had been given to the recipients. Following induction with anti-thymocyte globulin, all recipients were given tacrolimus and steroids for two to three years. Study observations and caveats: Ileal or blood samples showed some GvH clones first, and such clones were also found in recipient marrow. High graft-versus-host to host-versus-graft T cell clonal ratios marked allografts of patients with graft-donor macrochimerism.

In germline, CDR1 is GTSNPN, CDR2 SVGIG (reference sequence). CDR3 length: 13 amino acids. Trimming left V 0 bases short and J 2 bases short, with 7 bases between. Clones were read by immunoSEQ multiplex PCR, and TCRdb kept only the in-frame ones, dropping some. The repertoire holds more than 100,000 clones, with about 93% as singletons. Regarding this clone: Antigen unknown.

The material was unstimulated CD4+ T cells sorted from spleen or lymph node cells, obtained before intestinal transplant. V is TRBV30 and J is TRBJ1-2; D not certain. The receptor comes from a human donor who received an intestinal transplant. The CDR3 sequence: CAWSVLGNYGYTF. The CDR3 nucleotides read TGTGCCTGGAGTGTACTGGGGAACTATGGCTACACCTTC.